Listed below are T cell receptor beta chains from one sample, sequenced in a study of Graves' ophthalmopathy and Graves' hyperthyroidism. MiXCR, run by TCRdb on the multiplex PCR reads, gives a single entry per CDR3 protein. The sample lists about 400,000 distinct CDR3 sequences; approximately 20% were seen once. The source material was peripheral blood. These receptors came from a woman between 18 and 29 years old with Graves' ophthalmopathy. Each CDR3 is given with its conserved first and last residue.

V gene	J gene	CDR3 protein
TRBV30	TRBJ1-6	CAWSQGVSSPLHF
TRBV6-2/TRBV6-3	TRBJ1-2	CASSYEVYGYTF
TRBV28	TRBJ2-7	CASSLSASTYEQYF
TRBV6-2/TRBV6-3	TRBJ2-5	CASSYYGADLQETQYF
TRBV12-3/TRBV12-4	TRBJ2-2	CASSLSGELFF
TRBV20-1	TRBJ2-1	CSARDRLAERFDEQFF
TRBV6-5	TRBJ1-1	CASGEIRAFF
TRBV6-2/TRBV6-3	TRBJ1-1	CASSYSWELNTEAFF
TRBV28	TRBJ1-2	CATDRGNYGYTF
TRBV12-3/TRBV12-4	TRBJ1-2	CASSSGEGYGYTF
TRBV7-6	TRBJ1-1	CASSPIAPGGGGLAF
TRBV28	TRBJ2-5	CASSLVGEQETQYF
TRBV10-3	TRBJ2-5	CAISDRQVETQYF
TRBV6-2/TRBV6-3	TRBJ1-1	CASSYSRYTEAFF
TRBV28	TRBJ2-7	CASSWEPGQGPHEQYF
TRBV20-1	TRBJ2-5	CSARDLSSQETQYF
TRBV27	TRBJ1-6	CASSLKSGGAPLHF
TRBV7-2	TRBJ1-5	CASSPRWGGHQPQHF
TRBV27	TRBJ1-1	CASSSIQGAYTEAFF
TRBV3-1	TRBJ1-3	CASSQEVGAGNTIYF
TRBV6-5	TRBJ2-7	CASSYPKPGQGHEQYF
TRBV6-2/TRBV6-3	TRBJ2-5	CASRETGKETQYF
TRBV20-1	TRBJ1-1	CSAYINEGGEAFF
TRBV29-1	TRBJ2-5	CSVCPLAGGEETQYF
TRBV6-5	TRBJ1-1	CASKRVDTEAFF
TRBV7-2	TRBJ1-2	CASSLGQSINYGYTF
TRBV5-1	TRBJ2-7	CASSCGTGAFEQYF
TRBV29-1	TRBJ2-7	CSVGAYEQYF
TRBV14	TRBJ2-5	CASSPVWASGGQETQYF
TRBV30	TRBJ1-5	CAWSVGGGDQPQHF
TRBV6-2/TRBV6-3	TRBJ1-1	CASSYNGQGMNTEAFF
TRBV28	TRBJ1-2	CASSLRGRQTFNYGYTF
TRBV11-1	TRBJ2-7	CASSLVGSGQSYEQYF
TRBV12-3/TRBV12-4	TRBJ2-7	CASSLEPYFYEQYF
TRBV7-6	TRBJ1-1	CASSLRTVERTEAFF
TRBV27	TRBJ1-5	CASTRPGTNQPQHF
TRBV6-5	TRBJ1-2	CASSYDEVYYGYTF